Listed here are 18 T cell receptor beta chains from one sample, sequenced in a study of blood T cell repertoires in COVID-19. Clones were read by immunoSEQ multiplex PCR, and TCRdb kept only the in-frame ones, dropping some. The sample yields about 190,000 clones, around 80% seen once. The sequenced material came from peripheral blood. These receptors originate from an elderly woman with active or convalescent COVID-19.

The chain combines TRBV7-3 with TRBJ1-6; D is undetermined. The CDR3 is 13 amino acids. Germline V gene sequence: CDR1 SGHTA, CDR2 FQGTGA. Deletions cut 1 base from V and 12 bases from J, with 10 bases between. The CDR3 DNA is TGTGCCAGCAGCTTAAACCGACGAGGACCCCTCCACTTT. Translation: CASSLNRRGPLHF. Based on the CDR3 plus reference TRBV7-3 and TRBJ1-6, the full variable domain is GAGVSQTPSNKVTEKGKYVELRCDPISGHTALYWYRQSLGQGPEFLIYFQGTGAADDSGLPNDRFFAVRPEGSVSTLKIQRTERGDSAVYLCASSLNRRGPLHFGNGTRLTVT.

The chain joins TRBV2 to TRBJ1-1, with D unresolved. Trimming removed 6 bases from V and 2 bases from J, with 10 bases in between. The germline V gene encodes CDR1 SNHLY and CDR2 FYNNEI. The length of the CDR3 is 13 residues. The CDR3 is CASSREVNTEAFF. The CDR3 coding sequence is TGTGCCAGCAGCCGGGAGGTAAACACTGAAGCTTTCTTT.

This rearrangement joins TRBV6-1 to TRBJ1-6, with 7 bases matching TRBD1. Germline V CDR1 and CDR2: MNHNS, SASEGT. The trim removed 2 bases at V and 7 bases at J, leaving 5 bases unmatched. The CDR3 extends over 15 amino acids. CDR3 region: CASSEWGTANSPLHF. The CDR3 coding sequence is TGTGCCAGCAGTGAATGGGGGACAGCAAATTCACCCCTCCACTTT.

This sequence joins TRBV15 and TRBJ1-2; D is possibly TRBD1 (5 bases). V lost 0 bases, J lost 7 bases, and 12 bases lay in between. Germline V gives CDR1 LNHNV, CDR2 YYDKDF (reference sequence). CDR3 length: 14 amino acids. The CDR3 DNA follows: TGTGCCACCAGCAGAGACCCGACAGATAGTGGCTACACCTTC. The encoded protein is CATSRDPTDSGYTF.

The rearrangement uses TRBV5-1 and TRBJ2-7, with 10 bases fitting TRBD1. This CDR3 is 16 amino acids long. The V gene's germline CDR1 is SGHRS and CDR2 YFSETQ. V lost 5 bases to trimming and J lost 5 bases; unmatched junction nucleotides: 13. Written as DNA, the CDR3 is TGCGCCAGCAGTTCCAGACCCCCGACAGGGGGCGACGAGCAGTACTTC. It is translated as CASSSRPPTGGDEQYF.

The chain links TRBV30 to TRBJ1-2; D is uncertain. The germline V and J ends were trimmed by 4 bases and 8 bases, with 26 bases remaining between them. Germline loops: CDR1 GTSNPN, CDR2 SVGIG (reference sequence). This CDR3 is 16 amino acids long. This CDR3 is CAWTMMSDPGLGGYTF. Here the CDR3 DNA reads TGTGCCTGGACCATGATGTCAGATCCGGGGTTGGGAGGCTACACCTTC.

V and J are TRBV5-1 and TRBJ1-4; D is unresolved. V gave up 5 bases and J gave up 7 bases, with 21 bases separating them. There are 16 residues in the CDR3. Germline assignment: CDR1 SGHRS and CDR2 YFSETQ. CDR3 coding DNA: TGCGCCAGCAGGGAGGAACCGTCACCCTGGGGTGAAAAACTGTTTTTT. Translated, it gives CASREEPSPWGEKLFF.

Only one count was recorded for this clone. V is TRBV7-2 and J is TRBJ2-7, with D perhaps TRBD2 (5 bases). The CDR3 runs to 14 residues. V was clipped by 1 base and J by 4 bases, with 11 bases between them. Germline-derived CDR1 and CDR2 are SGHTA and FQGNSA. DNA of the CDR3: TGTGCCAGCAGCTTAGTCGGCGGAGGATACGAGCAGTACTTC. As protein: CASSLVGGGYEQYF.

The V and J genes are TRBV5-6 and TRBJ1-3; 9 bases are shared with TRBD1. Unmatched junction bases numbered 3, after V lost 4 bases and J lost 4 bases. This CDR3 has 14 residues. Germline V gene data show CDR1 as SGHDT and CDR2 as YYEEEE. CDR3 DNA sequence: TGTGCCAGCAGCGAAGGGACAGGGGGAAACACCATATATTTT. As protein: CASSEGTGGNTIYF.

The V gene is TRBV6-5, the J gene TRBJ1-3; D unclear. Germline V lookup: CDR1 MNHEY, CDR2 SVGAGI. This CDR3 comprises 14 residues. V lost 8 bases and J 0 bases, leaving 11 bases between the germline ends. CDR3 residues: CASGRRISGNTIYF. In DNA, the CDR3 is TGTGCCAGCGGGAGGAGGATCTCTGGAAACACCATATATTTT.

V is TRBV19 and J is TRBJ1-5; 8 positions match TRBD1. The CDR3 consists of 15 residues. V lost 0 bases to trimming and J lost 5 bases; unmatched junction nucleotides: 3. Germline lookup yields CDR1 LNHDA and CDR2 SQIVND (reference sequence). CDR3 loop: CASSIDGQGYQPQHF. CDR3 DNA: TGTGCCAGTAGTATAGACGGACAGGGTTATCAGCCCCAGCATTTT.

V and J are TRBV7-9 and TRBJ2-7; TRBD1 agrees at 11 bases. The germline CDR1 and CDR2 sequences are SEHNR and FQNEAQ (reference sequence). The V and J ends lost 2 bases and 0 bases, in that order; junction bases with no gene match: 6. There are 17 residues in the CDR3. This CDR3 reads CASSLSTGTGGSYEQYF. Written as DNA, the CDR3 is TGTGCCAGCAGCTTAAGTACCGGGACAGGGGGCTCCTACGAGCAGTACTTC.

Here the CDR3 DNA reads TGTGCCAGCAGCCAAGCCCAAGGAGACAGGGCGAACACTGAAGCTTTCTTT. It yields the protein CASSQAQGDRANTEAFF. The V and J genes are TRBV3-1 (or the pseudogene TRBV3-2) and TRBJ1-1; 7 nucleotides line up with TRBD1. The ends lost 1 base at V and 1 base at J; junction bases unmatched: 9. The germline V gene has CDR1 LGHDT and CDR2 YNNKEL (reference sequence). This CDR3 comprises 17 residues.

The chain recombines TRBV5-4 with TRBJ2-3; possibly TRBD1 for D (6 bases). CDR1 is SGHNT, CDR2 YYREEE, per germline (reference sequence). This CDR3 has 17 residues. Trimming took 3 bases from V and 1 from J, leaving 18 bases between them. The CDR3 reads CASSSGQTLRGTDTQYF. CDR3 nucleotide sequence: TGTGCCAGCAGCTCCGGACAGACCCTCCGGGGCACAGATACGCAGTATTTT.

The chain has TRBV9 and TRBJ2-3; 7 bases map to TRBD2. The ends lost 5 bases at V and 9 bases at J; junction bases unmatched: 12. Germline CDR1 reads SGDLS; CDR2 reads YYNGEE. The CDR3 length is 14 residues. The CDR3 here is CASRAGVSGGTQYF. CDR3 in DNA: TGTGCCAGCAGGGCGGGGGTTTCAGGAGGGACGCAGTATTTT.

The chain has TRBV28 and TRBJ2-3; 10 positions match TRBD2. Germline-derived CDR1 and CDR2 are MDHEN and SYDVKM. V shed 1 base, J shed 4 bases, and the junction held 8 bases outside the gene matches. This CDR3 is 17 amino acids long. CDR3 coding DNA: TGTGCCAGCAGTTTATTAAGCGGGGGGGCAAGGGCAGATACGCAGTATTTT. Amino acids: CASSLLSGGARADTQYF.

V gene TRBV19 combines with J gene TRBJ1-4, with TRBD1 as a possible D gene (6 bases). The CDR3 is made up of 15 amino acids. Germline V gene data show CDR1 as LNHDA and CDR2 as SQIVND (reference sequence). The V end was cut by 7 bases, the J end by 0 bases, with 12 bases between. This CDR3 reads CASKQTGSTNEKLFF. The CDR3 bases are TGTGCCAGTAAACAAACAGGGTCAACTAATGAAAAACTGTTTTTT. Supplemented by reference TRBV19 and TRBJ1-4, the full variable domain reads DGGITQSPKYLFRKEGQNVTLSCEQNLNHDAMYWYRQDPGQGLRLIYYSQIVNDFQKGDIAEGYSVSREKKESFPLTVTSAQKNPTAFYLCASKQTGSTNEKLFFGSGTQLSVL.

This clone was detected a few times. The gene calls are TRBV3-1 (or the pseudogene TRBV3-2) and TRBJ1-1, with 11 bases lining up with TRBD1. The germline CDR1 and CDR2 sequences are LGHDT and YNNKEL (reference sequence). J lost 4 bases, V lost 3 bases, and 4 bases had no gene match. CDR3 size: 15 residues. CDR3 in amino acids: CASSHGQGARTEAFF. CDR3 DNA: TGTGCCAGCAGCCACGGACAGGGGGCGCGCACTGAAGCTTTCTTT.